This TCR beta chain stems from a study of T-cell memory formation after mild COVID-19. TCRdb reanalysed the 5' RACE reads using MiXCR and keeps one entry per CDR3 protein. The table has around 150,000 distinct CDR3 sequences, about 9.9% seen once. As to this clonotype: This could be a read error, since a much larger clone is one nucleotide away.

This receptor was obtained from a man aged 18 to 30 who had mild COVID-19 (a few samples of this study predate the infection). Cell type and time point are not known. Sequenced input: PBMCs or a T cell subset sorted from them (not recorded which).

The CDR3 sequence: CASSPRTSGDEQYF. CDR3 sequence (DNA): TGTGCCAGCAGCCCGCGGACTAGCGGGGATGAGCAGTACTTC. The chain links TRBV11-2 to TRBJ2-1; 12 bases line up with TRBD2. The J call may be wrong; the DNA end is better matched by TRBJ2-7. The CDR3 extends over 14 amino acids. Germline CDR1 and CDR2: SGHAT and FQNNGV.